This T cell receptor beta chain appears in the sequencing data of a study of blood T cell repertoires in COVID-19 (dated by TCRdb to 2018 to 2020). General notes on the study: Collaborator samples came from the United States, Italy and Spain and covered acute and convalescent phases of COVID-19. The dataset comprised deeply sampled blood TCRbeta repertoires from subjects exposed to, actively infected with, or recovered from COVID-19. A freely available public database, intended as a resource for researchers studying the immune response to SARS-CoV-2, is where the repertoires were released. A de-identified subject ID, COVID-19 status, age in years and sex were almost always included in the sample metadata. HLA class I and class II types, where available, came from metadata supplied by the sample provider rather than from assay-based typing. The prospective study material was composed of cDNA or gDNA derived from T cells, B-cell-depleted T cells, or PBMCs. The samples were drawn from two sources: the first 160 participants of the ongoing ImmuneRACE study, and 1,200 or so subjects contributed by 6 global collaborators. Findings and caveats that apply to the study as a whole: How much clinical and demographic metadata was included differed by source and by participant, and the metadata was provided uncurated.

Whole blood was collected in K2EDTA tubes by collaborating institutions according to the institutions' own protocols. For TCRbeta analysis, collaborator samples were shipped as frozen whole blood, as isolated PBMCs, or as DNA extracted from either sample type. Here V drops 1 base and J drops 1 base, and the junction holds 4 bases not matched to any gene. CDR1 and CDR2, per the germline V gene, are KGHDR and SFDVKD. From its cysteine to its phenylalanine, the CDR3 spans 17 amino acids. This entry keeps only the CDR3 DNA: 51 bases, framed from base 1. The immunoSEQ Assay, a bias-controlled multiplex PCR, was used to amplify TCRbeta CDR3 regions from genomic DNA. As for the original processing: The number of nucleated cells in each sample was estimated from the amplification of reference gene primers within the assay. To quantify the absolute abundance of each unique TCRbeta CDR3 rearrangement, sequence reads were collapsed and filtered. Productive Simpson clonality was computed per sample as the square root of Simpson's diversity index over productive rearrangements. The immuneACCESS repertoire file appears here via TCRdb, limited to in-frame rearrangements. These files lack a portion of the clones; in checked studies, under half of the deficit traces to unresolved V genes, and the cause of the others is not known. V and J calls and clone size are as listed in that table; D and trimming were resolved from the DNA. The sample contains roughly 300,000 clones, about 82% of them found a single time. The ten largest clones take up around 1.5% of the sample.

A remark on this clone: This receptor's antigen is unknown. No base quality values were provided; no much bigger clone lies one nucleotide off.

Sequencing used peripheral blood. The chain is assembled from TRBV24-1 and TRBJ2-2, with 8 bases aligning to TRBD1. This TCR derives from a woman aged 45-60 years with acute or convalescent COVID-19. The bases are TGTGCCACCAGTGATTTCTTGGGGACAGGGAACACCGGGGAGCTGTTTTTT. Translated, it gives CATSDFLGTGNTGELFF.